The present T cell receptor beta chain was sequenced within a study (TCRdb year 2017). A note on the overall study: Human CD8+ TCR repertoires recognizing immunodominant viral antigens were characterized by means of sequence and structural analyses.

CDR1 and CDR2 are read off the germline V gene (reference sequence) as LNHDA and SQIVND. There are 15 amino acids in the CDR3, from cysteine to phenylalanine inclusive. The entry retains the CDR3 DNA only, 45 bases that are in frame from base 1. At the junction V is shortened by 5 bases and J by 7 bases; bases outside the gene matches: 8. Broader findings and caveats from the paper: CD8+ TCR repertoires specific to different immunodominant viral antigens were reported to be distinct from each other and highly diverse.

Of note for this clonotype: Its cognate antigen has yet to be identified. Base qualities were left out, and no much larger clone turns up one base away.

The instrument was an Illumina HiSeq 2500. The public reads were reprocessed in TCRdb via fastp at Q25 and MiXCR, keeping in-frame beta chains. Identical CDR3 proteins give one entry, which carries the most common genes and DNA. The sample contains over 950 distinct CDR3 sequences, less than 45% of them found a single time. In total, the top ten clones hold 62% of the sample. The TCR was taken from a male donor. The sequencing input was CD8+ T cells (not recorded whether cultured). The chain links TRBV19 with TRBJ2-1; TRBD2 aligns with 10 central bases. The nucleotide sequence is TGTGCCAGTAGTTGGACTAGCGGCGGAGGAAATGAGCAGTTCTTC. Translation gives CASSWTSGGGNEQFF.